The present T cell receptor beta chain was sequenced within a study of CD8+ T cells in alopecia areata. Overall study results and limits: Among patients, TCR sharing was less clear than in mice, a difference possibly due in part to HLA diversity in the patient population.

After isolation, RNA underwent reverse transcription to generate cDNA as the sequencing template. Sequenced by immunoSEQ multiplex PCR; TCRdb stores in-frame clones only, minus some. Singletons are absent from the sample, which has more than 90,000 clones. CDR3 length equals 14 residues. From germline, CDR1 is NSQYPW and CDR2 LRSPGD (reference sequence). For this clone: Its antigen is unidentified. The gene names here belong to mouse. The missing CDR3 end, 4 residues past where the read stops, is filled in from the germline J gene.

The sample taken for sequencing was lesional skin. The TCR was taken from a C3H/HeJ mouse with alopecia areata. For this strain, the MHC haplotype corresponds to H2-k. The V and J genes are TRBV1 and TRBJ2-5; D is tentatively TRBD1 or TRBD2 (5 bases each). The CDR3 region is CTCSAGGATDTQYF. The part of the CDR3 DNA that was read is TGCACCTGCAGTGCAGGGGGCGCGACGGAC.